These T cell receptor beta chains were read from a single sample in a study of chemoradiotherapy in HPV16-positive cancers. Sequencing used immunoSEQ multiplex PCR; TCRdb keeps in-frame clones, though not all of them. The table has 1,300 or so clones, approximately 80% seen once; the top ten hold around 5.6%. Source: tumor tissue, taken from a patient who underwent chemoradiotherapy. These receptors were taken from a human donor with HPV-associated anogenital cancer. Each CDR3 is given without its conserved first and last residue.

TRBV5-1 ASSRRERGPSWETQY
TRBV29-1 SVRGLDTQY
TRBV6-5 ASSPGQGRLY
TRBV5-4 ASSLRASYGYT
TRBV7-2 ASSSGTGSVAKNIQY
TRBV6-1 ASSEGGGADTQY
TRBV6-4 ASSRVAEADTQY
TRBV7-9 ASSLTGGADTQY
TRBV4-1 ASSPSPDRTNQPQH
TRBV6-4 ASSDGELF
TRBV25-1 ASSENGALTEQY
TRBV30 AWSVSSARNTIY
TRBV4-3 ASSRATGGKSEAF
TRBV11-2 ASSSAGGAKNIQY
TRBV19 ASTHIAGVGPPTQY
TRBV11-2 ASSLGRRAGLTGELF
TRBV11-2 ASSPQRGGNEQF
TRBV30 AWSQRERETQY
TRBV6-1 ASIPGGQGADTQY
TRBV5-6 ASSQFDFYEQY
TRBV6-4 ASSPGQSDTGELF
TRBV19 ASSPDATGGSYNEQF
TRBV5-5 ASSSGGRYTEAF
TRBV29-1 SVDSSANYNEQF
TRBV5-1 ASSLSGANYGYT
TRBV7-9 ASSPRDRPTDTQY
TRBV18 ASSPRAGHGEKLF
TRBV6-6 ASSYSGTEGYGYT
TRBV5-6 ASSLRARSSNQPQH
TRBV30 AWSPPGLASSTDTQY
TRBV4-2 ASSQAEASGGETQY
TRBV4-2 ASSKDGNQPQH
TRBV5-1 ASSLHYPLGEQF
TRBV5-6 ASSLTGDWDTGELF
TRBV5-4 ASSLLAGGSYDEQF
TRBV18 ASSPTRTISGNTIY
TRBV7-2 ASTSAGGTQY
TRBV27 ASSTRVGGYEQY
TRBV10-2 ASRRDTEAF
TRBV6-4 ASSDSSGSYNEQF
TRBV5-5 ASSLVGGRAADTQY
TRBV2 AGTGGIAYEQY
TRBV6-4 ASSAGLAGDNEQF
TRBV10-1 ASSENSGGLAQY
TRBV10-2 ASSEFRVNTEAF